These 5 T cell receptor beta chains share one sample of origin, sequenced in a study of beta chain features in type 1 diabetes. Reverse transcription of all isolated RNA meant that expressed TCRB transcripts were sequenced. TCRdb's table, derived via immunoSEQ multiplex PCR, lists solely in-frame clones and lacks some. The sample lists hundreds of thousands of clones, 15% occurring once. Sequencing was performed on naive CD4+ T cells from blood. These receptors were taken from a man aged 18 to 29 in good health.

The chain couples TRBV5-1 to TRBJ1-2, with a weak D call TRBD1 (5 bases). This CDR3 region has 13 residues. V lost 1 base to trimming and J lost 7 bases, with 11 bases between them. Germline V lookup: CDR1 SGHRS, CDR2 YFSETQ. In DNA form, the CDR3 reads TGCGCCAGCAGCTTGATCGGGGGAGGTGGCTACACCTTC. It codes for CASSLIGGGGYTF.

V and J are TRBV9 and TRBJ2-3; D is ambiguous. The CDR3 has 14 residues. Trimming removed 0 bases from V and 4 bases from J, with 9 bases in between. The germline gives CDR1 SGDLS, CDR2 YYNGEE. The CDR3 coding sequence is TGTGCCAGCAGCGTAGCTAGTTATTCAGATACGCAGTATTTT. Translated, it gives CASSVASYSDTQYF.

The rearrangement links TRBV7-2 to TRBJ2-2; D perhaps matches TRBD1 (6 bases). The germline CDR1 and CDR2 sequences are SGHTA and FQGNSA. The CDR3 totals 17 residues. Trimming removed 1 base at V and 4 bases at J, with 16 bases between. The CDR3: CASSLGRGSAGTGELFF. In DNA, the CDR3 is TGTGCCAGCAGCTTAGGCAGGGGCAGCGCGGGCACCGGGGAGCTGTTTTTT.

The chain uses TRBV30 and TRBJ1-6; 10 positions match TRBD1. V shed 0 bases and J 7 bases; nucleotides not matched to a gene: 6. CDR1 is GTSNPN and CDR2 is SVGIG in the germline V gene (reference sequence). There are 16 residues in the CDR3. Here the CDR3 DNA reads TGTGCCTGGAGTGTAGGGGCGGGACAGGGGAATTCACCCCTCCACTTT. Its translation: CAWSVGAGQGNSPLHF.

The chain carries TRBV28 and TRBJ2-7, with 9 bases identical to TRBD2. The CDR3 loop spans 17 amino acids. The V and J ends lost 1 base and 5 bases, in that order; junction bases with no gene match: 12. Germline-derived CDR1 and CDR2 are MDHEN and SYDVKM. The CDR3 DNA is TGTGCCAGCAGTTTATCCCGCTTAGCGGGAGATCGGCACGAGCAGTACTTC. Translation: CASSLSRLAGDRHEQYF.